Each of the 25 T cell receptor beta chains below was sequenced from the same sample in a study of T cell repertoires in cytomegalovirus infection. These TCRs are of unknown antigen specificity. TCRdb passed the reads through MiXCR, listing each CDR3 protein once. Here the sample spans about 890,000 distinct CDR3 sequences, around 29% being singletons. The sequences come from cultured CD8+ T cells from PBMCs, collected from culture after CMV antigen stimulation. These receptor sequences come from a human donor in good health (CMV status not recorded). Some clones in this sample may be carry-over from other donors' samples.

This chain uses TRBV29-1 with TRBJ2-2, with unresolved D. The CDR3 sequence is 12 residues long. Trimming shortened V by 7 bases and J by 5 bases, and 11 bases separated the two germline ends. CDR1 and CDR2 from the germline V gene are SQVTM and ANQGSEA. The CDR3 DNA reads TGCAGCGCCACTGAGTTTACCGGGGAGCTGTTTTTT. Residues: CSATEFTGELFF.

This clonotype was counted between two and nine times. The chain recombines TRBV7-8 with TRBJ2-1; TRBD2 matches at 8 bases. The V gene's germline CDR1 is SGHVS and CDR2 FQNEAQ. This CDR3 spans 15 amino acids. The V and J ends lost 6 bases and 4 bases, in that order; junction bases with no gene match: 8. The chain's CDR3 is CASSLQRGRYNEQFF. Written as DNA, the CDR3 is TGTGCCAGCAGTTTACAGCGGGGGCGTTACAATGAGCAGTTCTTC.

V gene TRBV28 combines with J gene TRBJ2-1, with D unresolved. V was shortened by 2 bases and J by 13 bases, with 6 bases between the two germline ends. The CDR3 has 10 residues. CDR1 and CDR2 from the germline V gene are MDHEN and SYDVKM. The CDR3 DNA sequence: TGTGCCAGCAGTTTAGGTCCCCAGTTCTTC. Translated, it gives CASSLGPQFF.

The V call is TRBV6-1, the J call TRBJ2-7; D remains unclear. The CDR3 length is 12 residues. The germline V and J ends were trimmed by 3 bases and 3 bases, with 6 bases remaining between them. Germline-derived CDR1 and CDR2 are MNHNS and SASEGT. CDR3 in amino acids: CASSDPGYEQYV. Here the CDR3 DNA reads TGTGCCAGCAGTGACCCTGGCTACGAGCAGTACGTC.

The rearrangement links TRBV12-3 or TRBV12-4 to TRBJ1-2; D remains ambiguous. V lost 4 bases, J lost 6 bases, and 15 bases lay in between. The CDR3 sequence is 14 residues long. CDR3 sequence reads: CASSSLAGWDGYTF. The DNA for the CDR3 is TGTGCCAGCAGTTCCCTTGCCGGCTGGGATGGCTACACCTTC.

This clonotype came up a few times. The rearrangement links TRBV27 to TRBJ1-5; 7 bases are a match to TRBD1. Germline lookup yields CDR1 MNHEY and CDR2 SMNVEV (reference sequence). V lost 2 bases and J lost 0; bases outside the gene matches: 10. The CDR3 is 18 amino acids. In DNA, the CDR3 is TGTGCCAGCAGTTTACTATCCACAGGGGTGAATAGCAATCAGCCCCAGCATTTT. Residues: CASSLLSTGVNSNQPQHF.

The rearrangement joins TRBV11-2 to TRBJ2-3; 8 bases align to TRBD2. The CDR3 has 16 amino acids. Germline V gene lookup returns CDR1 SGHAT and CDR2 FQNNGV. With 0 bases clipped from V and 4 bases from J, the junction kept 6 bases outside the gene matches. CDR3 nucleotides: TGTGCCAGCAGCTTAGATCAGCGGGAGAGGCCAGATACGCAGTATTTT. It yields the protein CASSLDQRERPDTQYF.

The rearrangement uses TRBV27 and TRBJ2-7, with a weak D call TRBD1 (6 bases). V lost 5 bases, J lost 1 base, and 15 bases lay in between. The CDR3 totals 15 residues. Germline V CDR1 and CDR2: MNHEY, SMNVEV (reference sequence). In DNA form, the CDR3 reads TGTGCCAGCAGTCCCTCTGGGGGCAGGTCCTACGAGCAGTACTTC. Translation: CASSPSGGRSYEQYF.

The sample holds a few counts of this clonotype. The chain is built from TRBV15 and TRBJ2-7; 8 bases map to TRBD1. There are 17 residues in the CDR3. Trimming cost V 2 bases and J 4 bases; bases outside gene matches: 13. Germline V gene lookup returns CDR1 LNHNV and CDR2 YYDKDF (reference sequence). In DNA, the CDR3 is TGTGCCACCAGCAGAAGTTCAGACAGGGGACAGGAGTACGAGCAGTACTTC. It yields the protein CATSRSSDRGQEYEQYF.

J is TRBJ1-5 and V is TRBV12-3 or TRBV12-4, with D uncertain. V lost 3 bases and J lost 8, with 8 bases in between. The CDR3 contains 12 residues. The CDR3: CASSFEVEPQHF. CDR3 sequence (DNA): TGTGCCAGCAGTTTTGAGGTGGAGCCCCAGCATTTT.

Here the CDR3 DNA reads TGTGCCACCGGGACTAGCGGTTACGAGCAGTACTTC. Protein: CATGTSGYEQYF. This rearrangement joins TRBV6-5 to TRBJ2-7, with 11 bases matching TRBD2. V lost 10 bases, J lost 4 bases, and 3 bases stayed unmatched. Germline CDR1 MNHEY, CDR2 SVGAGI. There are 12 residues in the CDR3.

The chain is built from TRBV29-1 and TRBJ2-1; the D call may be TRBD1 or TRBD2 (6 bases each). Germline V CDR1 and CDR2: SQVTM, ANQGSEA. The CDR3 sequence is 13 residues long. Trimming took off 1 base at V and 7 bases at J, with 11 bases between the two ends. CDR3 sequence: CSVEAGGLNEQFF. CDR3 DNA sequence: TGCAGCGTTGAAGCCGGGGGCCTTAATGAGCAGTTCTTC.

The chain is built from TRBV5-6 and TRBJ1-4; 7 nucleotides align to TRBD1. Germline V gene lookup returns CDR1 SGHDT and CDR2 YYEEEE. The V segment lost 3 bases and the J segment 6 bases; nucleotides outside the gene matches: 11. The CDR3 extends over 16 amino acids. The CDR3 nucleotides read TGTGCCAGCAGCTCCGGGACAGCGAGGTTCGATGAAAAACTGTTTTTT. It yields the protein CASSSGTARFDEKLFF.

This clonotype was detected a few times. The rearrangement uses TRBV28 and TRBJ2-1; weak D call: TRBD1 (7 bases). The CDR3 spans 15 residues. Trimming shortened V by 4 bases and J by 4 bases, and 14 bases separated the two germline ends. Per the germline V gene, CDR1 is MDHEN and CDR2 is SYDVKM. CDR3 nucleotides: TGTGCCAGCAGTTCCGACAGGGCGGGGTACAATGAGCAGTTCTTC. This codes for CASSSDRAGYNEQFF.

This clonotype was recorded only once. The rearrangement joins TRBV4-2 to TRBJ1-5; 7 bases agree with TRBD1. CDR1 and CDR2 (germline): LGHNA, YNFKEQ. The CDR3 is 16 amino acids. V lost 1 base and J lost 3; bases outside the gene matches: 6. CDR3 amino acids: CASSQGRDSDNQPQHF. CDR3 nucleotides: TGTGCCAGCAGCCAAGGGCGGGACAGCGACAATCAGCCCCAGCATTTT.

This chain uses TRBV6-6 with TRBJ1-1; D is uncertain. The CDR3 extends over 16 amino acids. Trimming removed 0 bases from V and 0 bases from J, with 11 bases in between. CDR1 is MNHNY and CDR2 is SVGAGI in the germline V gene (reference sequence). CDR3 sequence reads: CASSYSFSGLNTEAFF. CDR3 coding DNA: TGTGCCAGCAGTTACTCGTTTTCCGGCCTGAACACTGAAGCTTTCTTT.

The chain combines TRBV5-6 with TRBJ2-1, with TRBD1 matching over 7 bases. The germline V gene encodes CDR1 SGHDT and CDR2 YYEEEE. This CDR3 is 17 amino acids long. The junction had 18 bases not matched to a gene; V was cut back by 4 bases and J by 8 bases. CDR3 region: CASSGNDRDTLVYEQFF. The CDR3, as DNA: TGTGCCAGCAGCGGGAACGACAGGGATACTCTTGTGTATGAGCAGTTCTTC. The full variable domain, with the rest looked up from reference TRBV5-6 and TRBJ2-1, is DAGVTQSPTHLIKTRGQQVTLRCSPKSGHDTVSWYQQALGQGPQFIFQYYEEEERQRGNFPDRFSGHQFPNYSSELNVNALLLGDSALYLCASSGNDRDTLVYEQFFGPGTRLTVL.

The chain uses TRBV7-9 and TRBJ2-4, with D possibly being TRBD2 (6 bases). The CDR3 runs to 17 residues. V lost 5 bases and J 0 bases, leaving 17 bases between the germline ends. Germline CDR1 is SEHNR and CDR2 is FQNEAQ (reference sequence). The CDR3 sequence is CASSGRGSAIAKNIQYF. CDR3 DNA sequence: TGTGCCAGCAGCGGGCGGGGTTCGGCCATAGCCAAAAACATTCAGTACTTC.

This clonotype was counted many times. This chain uses TRBV6-1 with TRBJ2-7; D not resolved. The CDR3 covers 12 residues. Germline V gives CDR1 MNHNS, CDR2 SASEGT. V was clipped by 7 bases and J by 6 bases, with 13 bases between them. The CDR3 coding sequence is TGTGCCAGCAACGCCGACAATAGCGAGCAGTACGTC. Residues: CASNADNSEQYV.

CDR3 nucleotide sequence: TGTGCCAGCAGACTTCCAGGGAAAGGAGGCTACACCTTC. It encodes CASRLPGKGGYTF. The chain carries TRBV7-9 and TRBJ1-2; TRBD1 is a possible D gene (5 bases). V lost 6 bases to trimming and J lost 8 bases, with 16 bases between them. Germline V gene data show CDR1 as SEHNR and CDR2 as FQNEAQ (reference sequence). This CDR3 comprises 13 residues. Looking up the rest from reference TRBV7-9 and TRBJ1-2 gives the full variable domain: DTGVSQNPRHKITKRGQNVTFRCDPISEHNRLYWYRQTLGQGPEFLTYFQNEAQLEKSRLLSDRFSAERPKGSFSTLEIQRTEQGDSAMYLCASRLPGKGGYTFGSGTRLTVV.

This chain connects TRBV6-1 to TRBJ2-7; TRBD1 is a possible D gene (6 bases). CDR3 length equals 15 residues. CDR1 and CDR2 from the germline V gene are MNHNS and SASEGT. The CDR3 DNA reads TGTGCCAACAGTGAAGCTACAGGGTGGTCCTACGAGCAGTACGTC. Its protein is CANSEATGWSYEQYV.

The CDR3 nucleotides read TGTGCCAGCAGTCTCACTAGCGGGGGGGCTTCAGATACGCAGTATTTT. Amino acid sequence: CASSLTSGGASDTQYF. This sequence joins TRBV6-1 and TRBJ2-3, with 13 bases matching TRBD2. Germline assignment: CDR1 MNHNS and CDR2 SASEGT. The CDR3 runs to 16 residues. With 5 bases clipped from V and 4 bases from J, the junction kept 6 bases outside the gene matches.

This chain joins TRBV11-2 and TRBJ2-7, with 8 bases that match TRBD1. V was clipped by 1 base and J by 6 bases; unmatched bases: 5. The CDR3 length is 14 residues. The germline CDR1 and CDR2 sequences are SGHAT and FQNNGV. The CDR3 sequence: CASSLARGRSEQYF. The CDR3 DNA reads TGTGCCAGCAGCTTAGCCAGGGGGCGCAGCGAGCAGTACTTC.

V usage is TRBV6-6 and J usage is TRBJ1-2; 7 bases agree with TRBD1. The CDR3 consists of 15 residues. Germline lookup yields CDR1 MNHNY and CDR2 SVGAGI (reference sequence). V lost 4 bases to trimming and J lost 8 bases; unmatched junction nucleotides: 13. CDR3 DNA sequence: TGTGCCAGCAGTTTCTCCCGGGACAGAGGATCGGGCTACACCTTC. This sequence encodes CASSFSRDRGSGYTF.

V and J are TRBV4-1 and TRBJ2-7; D is possibly TRBD1 or TRBD2 (5 bases each). In germline, CDR1 is MGHRA, CDR2 YSYEKL. This CDR3 region has 16 residues. V was cut by 3 bases and J by 5 bases, with 20 bases left in between. The CDR3 reads CASSHPREGVRDEQYV. CDR3 DNA: TGCGCCAGCAGCCACCCCCGGGAAGGGGTCCGGGACGAGCAGTACGTC.